The present T cell receptor (beta chain) was sequenced within a study of low-dose radiotherapy and immunotherapy resistance in tumors (dated by TCRdb to 2021 to 2024). For the wider study: Cohort 1 received 0.5 Gy per fraction every 2 weeks, with a prescribed total PTV dose of 6.5 Gy. Nivolumab and ipilimumab were both given intravenously, with nivolumab at a 240 mg flat dose every two weeks and ipilimumab at 1 mg/kg every six weeks. Trial participants were not randomized into treatment groups. Eight patients were included in the translational analysis: three from the first dose cohort and the first five from the second dose cohort. Cyclophosphamide 200 mg/m2 was administered intravenously every two weeks, one day before each radiation and immunotherapy administration. Starting on cycle 1 day 1, patients took 300 mg of aspirin by mouth once a day for four cycles. Patients in Cohort 2 were given 1 Gy per fraction every two weeks, for a total of 13 Gy across 26 weeks.

This clonotype was observed at least ten times. No antigen is known for it. No quality values exist for individual bases; no much larger clone is one base distant. The time point label on this specimen signifies: before trial treatment. Donors were enrolled in RACIN, a single-arm phase I dose-escalation trial combining nivolumab, ipilimumab, aspirin, low-dose cyclophosphamide and low-dose radiotherapy. Eligible patients had advanced, TIL-negative solid tumors. The CDR3 runs 16 amino acids, cysteine and phenylalanine included. Kept here is only the CDR3 DNA, which spans 48 bases and is read in frame from base 1. The V end gives up 3 bases and the J end 5 bases, leaving 12 bases in the junction not matched to a gene. The germline V gene yields MGHRA for CDR1 and YSYEKL for CDR2. First-strand cDNA was synthesized using Superscript III and a set of TRAV- and TRBV-specific primers, so that both TCRalpha and TCRbeta chains were covered. TCRs were amplified for about 18 PCR cycles with Phusion, using a constant-region primer paired with the adapter attached to the V primers. Isolated mRNA was amplified with the MessageAmp II aRNA Amplification Kit, using a roughly 15-hour in vitro transcription at 37°C. The Dynabeads mRNA DIRECT Purification Kit was used to isolate the mRNA for TCR sequencing. Indexed Illumina adapters were added in a second Phusion PCR of roughly 25 cycles, and the PCR products were purified with AMPure XP beads. Deep sequencing of TCRalpha and TCRbeta libraries was performed on an Illumina MiniSeq instrument. From the authors' description of their analysis: Custom Perl scripts were used to pool TCR sequences that encoded the same protein, to remove out-of-frame sequences, and to calculate the abundance of each clonotype. Any TCR sequence supported by only a single read was excluded from analysis. The metrics used to describe the repertoires included Shannon entropy, Gini index, clonality, richness, and the frequency of TCRs shared between repertoires. The raw public data were reprocessed by TCRdb itself: fastp quality trimming at Q25, MiXCR clonotype calling, in-frame beta chains only. Rows matching on CDR3 protein sequence are summarized as one entry with the most common DNA and genes. What appears here as the V and J calls and clone size reflects TCRdb's work, not the paper's. The sample contains tens of thousands of distinct CDR3 sequences, 8% to 10% of them found a single time. Together, the top ten hold around 0.93% of the sample.

The chain joins TRBV4-1 to TRBJ2-5; 7 middle bases align to TRBD1. The TCR originated in a male donor with prostate cancer. The source was PBMCs, collected before treatment. Here the CDR3 is given as CASSQAGTAVEETQYF. Read as DNA, the sequence is TGCGCCAGCAGCCAGGCCGGGACAGCGGTCGAGGAGACCCAGTACTTC.